This is a list of T cell receptor beta chains from one sample in a study of Ad26.COV2.S vaccination and SARS-CoV-2 variants. Sequencing was performed with immunoSEQ multiplex PCR; in TCRdb, only in-frame clones are kept and a portion is missing. In the table there are 350,000 to 450,000 clones, 92% of which are singletons. The sequenced sample was peripheral blood, obtained in a trial of Ad26.COV2.S vaccine versus placebo. These receptors originate from a person between 18 and 65 years old who received the Ad26.COV2.S COVID-19 vaccine or a placebo. Each CDR3 is given with its conserved first and last residue. The D gene is left open where the match is weak. For some rows the clone size is stated as once, few or many, or as a class when expanded; others skip it.

cdr3_nt cdr3_aa j_call clone_size d_call v_call
TGTGCCAGCAGGGGGGTGGCTGAGCAGTTCTTC CASRGVAEQFF TRBJ2-1 once - TRBV12-3/TRBV12-4
TGTGCCTGGAGTCGCCCTCAGGATGAGCAGTTCTTC CAWSRPQDEQFF TRBJ2-1 - - TRBV30
TGTGCCAGCACCCCTCCGGGGAACACCGGGGAGCTGTTTTTT CASTPPGNTGELFF TRBJ2-2 - - TRBV5-6
TGTGCCAGCAGCTTGGCAGGGGGCGGAAACACCATATATTTT CASSLAGGGNTIYF TRBJ1-3 - TRBD1 TRBV5-4
TGTGCCAGTAGTCCCGGGTATACGCAGTATTTT CASSPGYTQYF TRBJ2-3 - - TRBV19
TGCAGCGTTGATACCTCCGGACTAGCTGGAGAGTGGCCACTAAATGAGCAGTTCTTC CSVDTSGLAGEWPLNEQFF TRBJ2-1 - TRBD2 TRBV29-1
TGTGCCAGCAGCTCATCACAGGGGGCTTTTGGCTACACCTTC CASSSSQGAFGYTF TRBJ1-2 - TRBD1 TRBV7-9
TGTGCCACTCTAGCGGCTAGCTCCTACGAGCAGTACTTC CATLAASSYEQYF TRBJ2-7 - TRBD2 TRBV2
TGTGCCATCAGTGACCAGGGTTCCTACGAGCAGTACTTC CAISDQGSYEQYF TRBJ2-7 once - TRBV10-3
TGTGCCAGCAGCCGCCAAGCTAACTCCTATAATTCACCCCTCCACTTT CASSRQANSYNSPLHF TRBJ1-6 - - TRBV3-1/TRBV3-2
TGCGCCAGCAGCCCCCGGCTAGTAGGGTACGAGCAGTACTTC CASSPRLVGYEQYF TRBJ2-7 - - TRBV4-3
TGTGCCAGCAGTTTCAGAGAGGGCTATGGCTACACCTTC CASSFREGYGYTF TRBJ1-2 - - TRBV27
TGTGCCAGCAGTGAAAGCGGTGGGGAGACCCAGTACTTC CASSESGGETQYF TRBJ2-5 - - TRBV25-1
TGTGCCAGCAGTGAATTTGTTAGCAGTGGGTACGAGCAGTACTTC CASSEFVSSGYEQYF TRBJ2-7 - - TRBV6-1
TGTGCCAGCAGCTTGGTCGGGGGAGACTCCTACGAGCAGTACTTC CASSLVGGDSYEQYF TRBJ2-7 once - TRBV5-5
TGTGCCAGCAGCTTAGGCCCGGGGGATGGCTACACCTTC CASSLGPGDGYTF TRBJ1-2 - - TRBV7-6
TGTGCCAGCAGGAGAACCGGGACTAGCTACGAGCAGTACTTC CASRRTGTSYEQYF TRBJ2-7 - TRBD2 TRBV27
TGTGCCAGCAGTTACCGACAGGGGATTGAAGCTTTCTTT CASSYRQGIEAFF TRBJ1-1 - TRBD1 TRBV6-2/TRBV6-3
TGTGCCAGCGGCAAGGGGGGGTGGGGCACAGATACGCAGTATTTT CASGKGGWGTDTQYF TRBJ2-3 - - TRBV5-4
TGCAGCGTTGGCAGGACAGGGAATGCCTACGAGCAGTACTTC CSVGRTGNAYEQYF TRBJ2-7 - TRBD1 TRBV29-1
TGTGCCAGTAGTCGTGGGACAGACTACGAGCAGTACTTC CASSRGTDYEQYF TRBJ2-7 - TRBD1 TRBV19
TGTGCCAGCAGCCTGACAGGGGGCTACGAGCAGTACTTC CASSLTGGYEQYF TRBJ2-7 - TRBD1 TRBV7-9
TGTGCCAGCAGTTATTACACCGGGGAGCTGTTTTTT CASSYYTGELFF TRBJ2-2 - - TRBV6-5
TGTGCCAGCAGTTCCCCCAGGCGGCGGGGGGATGGTGAGCAGTACTTC CASSSPRRRGDGEQYF TRBJ2-7 once TRBD2 TRBV28
TGCGCCAGCAGCCAAGTGGGGCGGGGGCGTTCTTATGGCTACACCTTC CASSQVGRGRSYGYTF TRBJ1-2 - - TRBV4-1
TGTGCCAGCAGCGGAATGACTAGCGGGGGGGCAAAGACCCAGTACTTC CASSGMTSGGAKTQYF TRBJ2-5 - TRBD2 TRBV2
TGTGCCAGCAGCCCGACAGGGCGGAACACCGGGGAGCTGTTTTTT CASSPTGRNTGELFF TRBJ2-2 - TRBD1 TRBV7-8
TGTGCCAGCAGCTCGATCGGAAACGAGCAGTACTTC CASSSIGNEQYF TRBJ2-7 - - TRBV5-6
TGTGCCAGTAGTCCGGGACTCTACGAGCAGTACTTC CASSPGLYEQYF TRBJ2-7 - - TRBV19
TGTGCCAGCAGCTTATCGGGACTACGCACAGATACGCAGTATTTT CASSLSGLRTDTQYF TRBJ2-3 - TRBD2 TRBV11-3
TGCGCCAGCAGCCAGCCGCTCCCAGCGAATGGCTACACCTTC CASSQPLPANGYTF TRBJ1-2 - - TRBV4-1
TGTGCCAGCAGTGAGTTTCGGGACAGGGTCCTTTACTCCTCTGGAAACACCATATATTTT CASSEFRDRVLYSSGNTIYF TRBJ1-3 - TRBD1 TRBV6-1
TGTGCCAGCAGCCCCCGAGGCACCGGGGAGCTGTTTTTT CASSPRGTGELFF TRBJ2-2 - - TRBV11-3
TGTGCCAGCAGCACAGGGCCCTGGGGTGAAGCTTTCTTT CASSTGPWGEAFF TRBJ1-1 - - TRBV28
TGTGCCAGCAGTAAGGGACAGGGGGCCTCATACAATGAGCAGTTCTTC CASSKGQGASYNEQFF TRBJ2-1 - TRBD1 TRBV6-2/TRBV6-3
TGTGCCAGCAGCCCGGGGACAGGGGCCCGGGATACGCAGTATTTT CASSPGTGARDTQYF TRBJ2-3 - TRBD1 TRBV11-3
TGTGCCAGCAGTGACATCTGGACAGTCTCTAACTATGGCTACACCTTC CASSDIWTVSNYGYTF TRBJ1-2 once - TRBV6-1
TGTGCCAGTAGTCCGGGGGTCTACAATGAGCAGTTCTTC CASSPGVYNEQFF TRBJ2-1 - - TRBV19
TGTGCCAGCACCGACCGGGGGACTAATGAAAAACTGTTTTTT CASTDRGTNEKLFF TRBJ1-4 - - TRBV2
TGTGCCAGCAGCCCCCCGCCGCAGGGTTTTACGTTTGATCAGCCCCAGCATTTT CASSPPPQGFTFDQPQHF TRBJ1-5 - - TRBV7-2
TGTGCCAGCAGCTTATTTGGGGAGACGGACGAGCAGTACTTC CASSLFGETDEQYF TRBJ2-7 once - TRBV7-2
TGTGCCAGTAGTATAGGCGGCAGCTCCTGGACTGAAGCTTTCTTT CASSIGGSSWTEAFF TRBJ1-1 - - TRBV19
TGTGCCAGCAGTCGACAGGGGGTGGCCAAAAACATTCAGTACTTC CASSRQGVAKNIQYF TRBJ2-4 - TRBD1 TRBV6-5
TGCGCCAGCAGCCTACGACAGGGAGCAGATACGCAGTATTTT CASSLRQGADTQYF TRBJ2-3 - TRBD1 TRBV5-1
TGTGCCAGAAGCACGGGACAGGGGGCTAGGAACACTGAAGCTTTCTTT CARSTGQGARNTEAFF TRBJ1-1 - TRBD1 TRBV5-3
TGTGCCAGCAGCTTAGGCCCCACCGGCGGCGGACAAGAGACCCAGTACTTC CASSLGPTGGGQETQYF TRBJ2-5 once - TRBV7-9
TGTGCCAGCAGCGATGGATTAATAAGCAATCAGCCCCAGCATTTT CASSDGLISNQPQHF TRBJ1-5 - - TRBV7-9
TGTGCCAGTTTCACAGATACGCAGTATTTT CASFTDTQYF TRBJ2-3 - - TRBV2
TGTGCCAGCAGCTTGGGAGGTCGGGGGGAACCCTACGAGCAGTACTTC CASSLGGRGEPYEQYF TRBJ2-7 - TRBD2 TRBV5-4
TGTGCCAGCACGGAGCTAGCGGGGGACTACGAGCAGTACTTC CASTELAGDYEQYF TRBJ2-7 - TRBD2 TRBV11-2
TGTGCCACCAGTGACCCAGGGGGCGCAGATACGCAGTATTTT CATSDPGGADTQYF TRBJ2-3 few TRBD1 TRBV24-1